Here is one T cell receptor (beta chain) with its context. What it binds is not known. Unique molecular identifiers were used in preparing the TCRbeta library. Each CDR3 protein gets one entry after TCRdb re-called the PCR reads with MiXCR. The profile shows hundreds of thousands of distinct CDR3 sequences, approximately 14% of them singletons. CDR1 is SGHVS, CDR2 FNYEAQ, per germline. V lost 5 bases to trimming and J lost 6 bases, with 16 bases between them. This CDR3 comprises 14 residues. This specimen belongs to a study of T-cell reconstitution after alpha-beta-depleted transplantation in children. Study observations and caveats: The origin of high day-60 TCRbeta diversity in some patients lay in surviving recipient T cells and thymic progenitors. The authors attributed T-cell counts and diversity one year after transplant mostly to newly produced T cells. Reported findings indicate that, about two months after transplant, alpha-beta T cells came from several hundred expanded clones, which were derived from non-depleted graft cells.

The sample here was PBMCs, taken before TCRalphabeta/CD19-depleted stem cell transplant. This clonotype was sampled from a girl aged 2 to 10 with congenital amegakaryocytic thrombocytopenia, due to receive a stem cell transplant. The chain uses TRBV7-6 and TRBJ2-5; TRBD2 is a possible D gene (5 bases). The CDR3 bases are TGTGCCAGCAGCCCCGGGTCTAGCTCAAAGACCCAGTACTTC. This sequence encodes CASSPGSSSKTQYF.